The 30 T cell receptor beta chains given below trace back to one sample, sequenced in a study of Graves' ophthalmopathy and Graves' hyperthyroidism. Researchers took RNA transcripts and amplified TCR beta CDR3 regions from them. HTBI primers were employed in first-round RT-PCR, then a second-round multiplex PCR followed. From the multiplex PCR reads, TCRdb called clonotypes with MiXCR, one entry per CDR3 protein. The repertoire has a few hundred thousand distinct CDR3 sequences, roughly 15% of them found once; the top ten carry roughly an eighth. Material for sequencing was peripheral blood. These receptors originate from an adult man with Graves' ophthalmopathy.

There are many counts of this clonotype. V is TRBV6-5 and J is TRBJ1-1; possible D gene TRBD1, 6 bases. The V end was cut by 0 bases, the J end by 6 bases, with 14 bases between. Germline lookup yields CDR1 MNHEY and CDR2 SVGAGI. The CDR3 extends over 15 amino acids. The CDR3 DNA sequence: TGTGCCAGCAGTTACTCAGGGGGGGTGACCGCTGAAGCTTTCTTT. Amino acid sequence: CASSYSGGVTAEAFF.

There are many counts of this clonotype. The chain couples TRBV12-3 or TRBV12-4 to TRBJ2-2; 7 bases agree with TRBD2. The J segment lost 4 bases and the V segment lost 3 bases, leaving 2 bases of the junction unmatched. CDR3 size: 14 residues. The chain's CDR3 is CASSLRGSTGELFF. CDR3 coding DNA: TGTGCCAGCAGTTTGCGGGGGAGCACCGGGGAGCTGTTTTTT.

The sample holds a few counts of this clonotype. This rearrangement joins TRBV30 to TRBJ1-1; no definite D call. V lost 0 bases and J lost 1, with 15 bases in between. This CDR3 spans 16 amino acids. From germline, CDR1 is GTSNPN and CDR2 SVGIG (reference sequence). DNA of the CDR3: TGTGCCTGGAGTGTACCGATGGGCCCCGCGAACACTGAAGCTTTCTTT. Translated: CAWSVPMGPANTEAFF.

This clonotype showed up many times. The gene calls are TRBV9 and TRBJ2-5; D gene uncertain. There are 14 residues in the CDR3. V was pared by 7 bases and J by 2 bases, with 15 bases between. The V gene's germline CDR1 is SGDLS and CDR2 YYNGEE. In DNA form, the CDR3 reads TGTGCCAGCGACCCCGACGGTCTTCAAGAGACCCAGTACTTC. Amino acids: CASDPDGLQETQYF.

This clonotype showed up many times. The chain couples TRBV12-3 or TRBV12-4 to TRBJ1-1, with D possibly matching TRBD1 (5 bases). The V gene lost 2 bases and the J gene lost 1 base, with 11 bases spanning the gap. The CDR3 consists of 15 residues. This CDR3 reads CASSLHSGANTEAFF. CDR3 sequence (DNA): TGTGCCAGCAGTTTACACTCCGGGGCGAACACTGAAGCTTTCTTT.

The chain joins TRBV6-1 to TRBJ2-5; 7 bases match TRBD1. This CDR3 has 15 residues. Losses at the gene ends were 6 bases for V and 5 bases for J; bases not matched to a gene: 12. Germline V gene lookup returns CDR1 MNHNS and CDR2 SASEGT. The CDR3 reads CASRDTGQLGETQYF. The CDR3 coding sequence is TGTGCCAGCAGGGATACGGGACAGCTTGGGGAGACCCAGTACTTC.

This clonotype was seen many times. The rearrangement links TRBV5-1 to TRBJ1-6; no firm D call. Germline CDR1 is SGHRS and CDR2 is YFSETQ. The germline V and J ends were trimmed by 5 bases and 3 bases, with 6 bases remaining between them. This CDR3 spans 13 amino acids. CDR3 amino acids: CASSYNYNSPLHF. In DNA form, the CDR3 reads TGCGCCAGCAGTTACAACTATAATTCACCCCTCCACTTT.

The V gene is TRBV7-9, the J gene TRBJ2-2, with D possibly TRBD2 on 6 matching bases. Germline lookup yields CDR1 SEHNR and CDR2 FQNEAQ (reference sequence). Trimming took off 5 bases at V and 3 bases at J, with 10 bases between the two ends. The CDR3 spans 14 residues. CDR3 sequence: CASSRPSDTGELFF. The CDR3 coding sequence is TGTGCCAGCAGCCGCCCTAGCGACACCGGGGAGCTGTTTTTT.

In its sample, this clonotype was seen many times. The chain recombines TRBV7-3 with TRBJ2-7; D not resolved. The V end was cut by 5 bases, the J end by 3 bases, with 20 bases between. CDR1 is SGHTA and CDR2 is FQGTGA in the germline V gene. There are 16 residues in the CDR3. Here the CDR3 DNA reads TGTGCCAGCAGCCCGACACGTGCAGCAAGCATCTACGAGCAGTACTTC. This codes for CASSPTRAASIYEQYF.

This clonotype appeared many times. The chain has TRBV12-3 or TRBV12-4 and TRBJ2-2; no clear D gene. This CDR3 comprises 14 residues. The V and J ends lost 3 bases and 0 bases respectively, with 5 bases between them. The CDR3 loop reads CASSLAANTGELFF. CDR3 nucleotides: TGTGCCAGCAGTTTGGCAGCGAACACCGGGGAGCTGTTTTTT.

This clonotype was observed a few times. The chain's CDR3 is CASSEGDARVYEQYF. Here the CDR3 DNA reads TGTGCCAGCAGCGAGGGGGATGCGAGGGTCTACGAGCAGTACTTC. The genes are TRBV9 and TRBJ2-7; possible D gene TRBD1, 6 bases. V gave up 3 bases and J gave up 3 bases, with 16 bases separating them. Per germline, CDR1 SGDLS and CDR2 YYNGEE. This CDR3 contains 15 residues.

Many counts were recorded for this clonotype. CDR3 in DNA: TGTGCCAGCAGGTCAGGGACCTCTGGGGCCAACGTCCTGACTTTC. This translates into CASRSGTSGANVLTF. The chain recombines TRBV2 with TRBJ2-6; tentatively, D is TRBD1 or TRBD2 (5 bases each). Per the germline V gene, CDR1 is SNHLY and CDR2 is FYNNEI. The CDR3 has 15 amino acids. Trimming shortened V by 6 bases and J by 0 bases, and 9 bases separated the two germline ends. Complete variable domain (other parts from reference TRBV2 and TRBJ2-6): EPEVTQTPSHQVTQMGQEVILRCVPISNHLYFYWYRQILGQKVEFLVSFYNNEISEKSEIFDDQFSVERPDGSNFTLKIRSTKLEDSAMYFCASRSGTSGANVLTFGAGSRLTVL.

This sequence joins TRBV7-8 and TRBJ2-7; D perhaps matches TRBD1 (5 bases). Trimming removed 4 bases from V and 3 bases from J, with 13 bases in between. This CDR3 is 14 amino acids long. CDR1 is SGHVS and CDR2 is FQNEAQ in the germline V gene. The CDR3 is CASSSGHDSYEQYF. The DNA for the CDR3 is TGTGCCAGCAGCTCCGGACATGACAGCTACGAGCAGTACTTC.

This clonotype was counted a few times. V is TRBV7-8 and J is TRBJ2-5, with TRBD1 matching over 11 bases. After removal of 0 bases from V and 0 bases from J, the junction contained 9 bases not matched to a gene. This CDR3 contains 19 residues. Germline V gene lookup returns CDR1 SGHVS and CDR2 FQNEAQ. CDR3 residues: CASSLAKDGTGGNQETQYF. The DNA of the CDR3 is TGTGCCAGCAGCTTAGCGAAAGATGGGACAGGGGGAAACCAAGAGACCCAGTACTTC.

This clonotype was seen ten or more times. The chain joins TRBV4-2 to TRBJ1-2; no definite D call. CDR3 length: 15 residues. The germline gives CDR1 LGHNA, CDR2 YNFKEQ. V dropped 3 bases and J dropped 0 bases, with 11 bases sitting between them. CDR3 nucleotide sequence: TGTGCCAGCAGCCATTCAACGGTTTCTAACTATGGCTACACCTTC. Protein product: CASSHSTVSNYGYTF.

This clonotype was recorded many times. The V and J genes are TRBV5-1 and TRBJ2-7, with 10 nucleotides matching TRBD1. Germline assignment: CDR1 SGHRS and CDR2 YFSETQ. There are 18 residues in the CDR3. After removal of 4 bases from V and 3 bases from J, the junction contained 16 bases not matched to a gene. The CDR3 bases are TGCGCCAGCAGCGCAGACCGGGACAGGGGTTTTGGGTTCTACGAGCAGTACTTC. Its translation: CASSADRDRGFGFYEQYF. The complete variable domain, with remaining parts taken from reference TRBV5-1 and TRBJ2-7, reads KAGVTQTPRYLIKTRGQQVTLSCSPISGHRSVSWYQQTPGQGLQFLFEYFSETQRNKGNFPGRFSGRQFSNSRSEMNVSTLELGDSALYLCASSADRDRGFGFYEQYFGPGTRLTVT.

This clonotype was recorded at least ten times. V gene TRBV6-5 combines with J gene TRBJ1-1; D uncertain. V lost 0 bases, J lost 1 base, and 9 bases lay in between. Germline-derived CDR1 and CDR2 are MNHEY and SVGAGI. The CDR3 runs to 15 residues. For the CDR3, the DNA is TGTGCCAGCAGTTACTCCCGAAGGTCGAACACTGAAGCTTTCTTT. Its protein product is CASSYSRRSNTEAFF.

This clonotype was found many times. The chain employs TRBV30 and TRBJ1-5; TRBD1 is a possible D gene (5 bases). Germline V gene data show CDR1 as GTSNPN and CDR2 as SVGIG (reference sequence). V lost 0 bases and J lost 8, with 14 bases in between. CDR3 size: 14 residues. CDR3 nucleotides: TGTGCCTGGAGTGTACGGGGGTCGGCGAAGCCCCAGCATTTT. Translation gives CAWSVRGSAKPQHF.

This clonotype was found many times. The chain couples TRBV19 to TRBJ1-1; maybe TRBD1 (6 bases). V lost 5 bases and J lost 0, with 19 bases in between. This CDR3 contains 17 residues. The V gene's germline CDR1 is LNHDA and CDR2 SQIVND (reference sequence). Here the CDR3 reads CASSLGTTTGVNTEAFF. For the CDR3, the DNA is TGTGCCAGTAGTCTAGGGACAACCACGGGTGTGAACACTGAAGCTTTCTTT.

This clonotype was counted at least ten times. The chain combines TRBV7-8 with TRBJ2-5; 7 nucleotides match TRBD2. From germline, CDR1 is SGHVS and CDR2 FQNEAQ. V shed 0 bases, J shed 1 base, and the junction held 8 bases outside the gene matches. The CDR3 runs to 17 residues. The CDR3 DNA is TGTGCCAGCAGCTTAGCTGCGGCTAGCGGACGCCAAGAGACCCAGTACTTC. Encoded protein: CASSLAAASGRQETQYF. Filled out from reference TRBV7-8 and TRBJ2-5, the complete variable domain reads GAGVSQSPRYKVAKRGQDVALRCDPISGHVSLFWYQQALGQGPEFLTYFQNEAQLDKSGLPSDRFFAERPEGSVSTLKIQRTQQEDSAVYLCASSLAAASGRQETQYFGPGTRLLVL.

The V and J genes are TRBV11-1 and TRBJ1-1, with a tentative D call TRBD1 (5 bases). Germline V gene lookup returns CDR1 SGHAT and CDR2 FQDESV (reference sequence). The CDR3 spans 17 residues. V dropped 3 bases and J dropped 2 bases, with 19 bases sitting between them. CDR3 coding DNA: TGTGCCAGCAGCTTTGGGGGGTCTCGTCTTGGAAACACTGAAGCTTTCTTT. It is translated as CASSFGGSRLGNTEAFF.

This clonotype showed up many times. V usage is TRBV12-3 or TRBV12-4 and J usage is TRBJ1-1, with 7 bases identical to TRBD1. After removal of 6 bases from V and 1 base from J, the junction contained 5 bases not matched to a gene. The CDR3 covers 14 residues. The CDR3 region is CASSLRTGNTEAFF. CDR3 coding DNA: TGTGCCAGCAGCCTTAGGACAGGGAACACTGAAGCTTTCTTT.

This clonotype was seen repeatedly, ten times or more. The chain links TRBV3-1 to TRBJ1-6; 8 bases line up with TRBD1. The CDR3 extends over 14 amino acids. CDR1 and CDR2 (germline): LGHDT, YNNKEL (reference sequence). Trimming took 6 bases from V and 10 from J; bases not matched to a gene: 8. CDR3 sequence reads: CASSLRDRGSPLHF. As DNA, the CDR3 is TGTGCCAGCAGTCTTCGCGACAGGGGCTCACCCCTCCACTTT.

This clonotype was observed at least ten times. The CDR3 DNA sequence: TGTGCCAGCAGGACTAGCGGGGGCGGAGAGACCCAGTACTTC. This encodes CASRTSGGGETQYF. This chain uses TRBV7-2 with TRBJ2-5; 12 nucleotides match TRBD2. The germline V gene has CDR1 SGHTA and CDR2 FQGNSA. V shed 6 bases and J 4 bases; nucleotides not matched to a gene: 3. The CDR3 consists of 14 residues.

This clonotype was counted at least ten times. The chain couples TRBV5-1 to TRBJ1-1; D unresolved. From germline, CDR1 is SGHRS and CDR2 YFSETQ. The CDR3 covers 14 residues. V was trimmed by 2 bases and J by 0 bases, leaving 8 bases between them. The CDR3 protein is CASSFNTVNTEAFF. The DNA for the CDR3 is TGCGCCAGCAGCTTTAACACAGTGAACACTGAAGCTTTCTTT.

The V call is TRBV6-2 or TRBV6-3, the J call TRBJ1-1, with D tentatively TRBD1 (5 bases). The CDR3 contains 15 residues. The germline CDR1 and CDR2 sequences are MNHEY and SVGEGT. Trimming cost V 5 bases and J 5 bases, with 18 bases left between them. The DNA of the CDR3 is TGTGCCAGCAGTGACCCCCAGGGACGGAGGACTGAAGCTTTCTTT. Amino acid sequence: CASSDPQGRRTEAFF.

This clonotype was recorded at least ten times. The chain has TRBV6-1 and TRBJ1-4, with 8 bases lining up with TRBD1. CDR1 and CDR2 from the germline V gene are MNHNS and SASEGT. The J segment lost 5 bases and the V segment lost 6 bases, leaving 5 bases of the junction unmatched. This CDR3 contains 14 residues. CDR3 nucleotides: TGTGCCAGCAGGCGGACAGGGAGGAATGAAAAACTGTTTTTT. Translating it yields CASRRTGRNEKLFF.

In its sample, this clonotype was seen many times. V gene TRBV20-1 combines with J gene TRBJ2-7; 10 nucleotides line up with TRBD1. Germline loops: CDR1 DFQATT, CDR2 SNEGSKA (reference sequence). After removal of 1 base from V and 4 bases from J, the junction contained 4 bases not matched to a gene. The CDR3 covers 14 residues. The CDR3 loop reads CSARADRGVYEQYF. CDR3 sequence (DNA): TGCAGTGCTAGAGCGGACAGGGGGGTTTACGAGCAGTACTTC.

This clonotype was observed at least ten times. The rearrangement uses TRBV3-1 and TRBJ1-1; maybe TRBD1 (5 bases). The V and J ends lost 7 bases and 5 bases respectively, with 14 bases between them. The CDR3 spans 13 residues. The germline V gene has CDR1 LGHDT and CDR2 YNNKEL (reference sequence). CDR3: CASMSQGMTEAFF. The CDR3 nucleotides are TGTGCCAGCATGAGTCAGGGAATGACTGAAGCTTTCTTT. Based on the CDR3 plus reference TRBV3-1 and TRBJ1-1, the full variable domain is DTAVSQTPKYLVTQMGNDKSIKCEQNLGHDTMYWYKQDSKKFLKIMFSYNNKELIINETVPNRFSPKSPDKAHLNLHINSLELGDSAVYFCASMSQGMTEAFFGQGTRLTVV.

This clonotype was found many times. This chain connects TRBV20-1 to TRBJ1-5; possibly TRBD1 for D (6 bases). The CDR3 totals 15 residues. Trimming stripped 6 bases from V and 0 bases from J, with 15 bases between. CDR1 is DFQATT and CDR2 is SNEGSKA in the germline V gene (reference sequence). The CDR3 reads CSAEDRHYSNQPQHF. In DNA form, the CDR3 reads TGCAGTGCCGAGGACAGACATTATAGCAATCAGCCCCAGCATTTT.